One sample yielded the 5 T cell receptor beta chains listed below, sequenced in a study of regulatory T cells in long-lasting Graves disease. Researchers made TCR beta libraries by using iRepertoire HTBI primers and running Arm-PCR on CDR3 regions. TCRdb re-derived calls from the multiplex PCR reads in MiXCR, one entry per CDR3 protein. The sample includes some 490,000 distinct CDR3 sequences, around 12% of them seen just once. This sample's time point: newly diagnosed GD, antithyroid drugs for less than 3 months. PBMCs were the source of the RNA used for TCR sequencing. These data also featured in a second study, about T cells in Graves' hyperthyroidism and ophthalmopathy.

The sample in question was peripheral blood mononuclear cells (PBMCs), obtained at new diagnosis, from a patient treated with antithyroid drugs. All receptors derive from a woman between 25 and 40 years old with Graves disease.

In its sample, this clonotype was seen many times. The rearrangement joins TRBV30 to TRBJ1-6, with a possible D match to TRBD1 (6 bases). Germline CDR1 is GTSNPN and CDR2 is SVGIG (reference sequence). This CDR3 is built from 14 residues. Deletions cut 0 bases from V and 5 bases from J, with 8 bases between. The CDR3 bases are TGTGCCTGGAGTGTCGGGACACATAATTCACCCCTCCACTTT. Translated: CAWSVGTHNSPLHF.

Ten or more counts support this clonotype. The chain is built from TRBV5-6 and TRBJ2-4; TRBD2 agrees at 7 bases. Trimming took 5 bases from V and 1 from J; bases not matched to a gene: 12. Germline V gene data show CDR1 as SGHDT and CDR2 as YYEEEE. CDR3 length: 17 residues. The CDR3 is CASSTSSGELAKNIQYF. As DNA, the CDR3 is TGTGCCAGCAGTACTTCTAGCGGAGAACTTGCCAAAAACATTCAGTACTTC. The entire variable domain, with the rest obtained from reference TRBV5-6 and TRBJ2-4, is as follows: DAGVTQSPTHLIKTRGQQVTLRCSPKSGHDTVSWYQQALGQGPQFIFQYYEEEERQRGNFPDRFSGHQFPNYSSELNVNALLLGDSALYLCASSTSSGELAKNIQYFGAGTRLSVL.

This clonotype was observed many times. The chain couples TRBV29-1 to TRBJ2-4, with 11 bases fitting TRBD2. The CDR3 runs to 16 residues. The germline V gene encodes CDR1 SQVTM and CDR2 ANQGSEA. V was pared by 5 bases and J by 6 bases, with 12 bases of the junction left unmatched. As DNA, the CDR3 is TGCAGCGTTTCCGGGACTAGCGGTTCCAGGGGAAACATTCAGTACTTC. As protein: CSVSGTSGSRGNIQYF. The whole variable domain, remainder taken from reference TRBV29-1 and TRBJ2-4, is SAVISQKPSRDICQRGTSLTIQCQVDSQVTMMFWYRQQPGQSLTLIATANQGSEATYESGFVIDKFPISRPNLTFSTLTVSNMSPEDSSIYLCSVSGTSGSRGNIQYFGAGTRLSVL.

J is TRBJ2-7 and V is TRBV10-3; 8 nucleotides align to TRBD1. J was trimmed by 6 bases and V by 1 base; bases with no gene match: 2. In germline, CDR1 is ENHRY, CDR2 SYGVKD. This CDR3 has 13 amino acids. CDR3 bases: TGTGCCATCAGTGAGTGGACAGGGATCGAGCAGTACTTC. The encoded protein is CAISEWTGIEQYF.

In this sample, this clonotype turned up many times. The V gene is TRBV6-5, the J gene TRBJ2-1, with D unclear. Trimming took off 2 bases at V and 3 bases at J, with 8 bases between the two ends. Germline values: CDR1 MNHEY, CDR2 SVGAGI. This CDR3 region has 14 residues. This CDR3 is CASSYRIDYNEQFF. The CDR3 region has the DNA TGTGCCAGCAGTTACCGTATCGACTACAATGAGCAGTTCTTC.